Below are 10 T cell receptor beta chains sequenced from a single sample in a study of cytomegalovirus exposure and HLA in healthy donors. The PCR used 60 Vbeta and 13 Jbeta primers. Here immunoSEQ multiplex PCR was the method, and the copy in TCRdb shows in-frame clones only, minus some. Counted here are 120,000 or so clones, roughly 78% occurring once; the ten biggest clones make up approximately 3.5%. Material: PBMCs. The source is a man aged 30-40 years in good health and CMV-seronegative.

The J gene is TRBJ2-7, the V gene TRBV5-6; a possible D gene is TRBD2 (5 bases). V shed 6 bases and J shed 0 bases, with 13 bases lying between them. This CDR3 has 14 residues. Germline V CDR1 and CDR2: SGHDT, YYEEEE. Written as DNA, the CDR3 is TGTGCCAGCACAACCTTTGGAGGCTCCTACGAGCAGTACTTC. This sequence encodes CASTTFGGSYEQYF. The full variable domain, in which reference TRBV5-6 and TRBJ2-7 provide the parts outside the CDR3, is DAGVTQSPTHLIKTRGQQVTLRCSPKSGHDTVSWYQQALGQGPQFIFQYYEEEERQRGNFPDRFSGHQFPNYSSELNVNALLLGDSALYLCASTTFGGSYEQYFGPGTRLTVT.

The chain recombines TRBV13 with TRBJ2-4; 9 nucleotides align to TRBD1. The CDR3 extends over 16 amino acids. V dropped 3 bases and J dropped 0; count of bases not matched to a gene: 3. The germline CDR1 and CDR2 sequences are PRHDT and FYEKMQ (reference sequence). CDR3 in DNA: TGTGCCAGCAGCTTGACAGGGGGATCAGCCAAAAACATTCAGTACTTC. Residues: CASSLTGGSAKNIQYF.

This sequence joins TRBV18 and TRBJ2-7; 7 bases align to TRBD1. The germline gives CDR1 KGHSH, CDR2 LQKENI. Trimming removed 3 bases from V and 2 bases from J; junction bases left unmatched: 1. The CDR3 totals 13 residues. The CDR3 DNA follows: TGTGCCAGCTCACCGGGACAGACCTACGAGCAGTACTTC. Its translation: CASSPGQTYEQYF.

The chain employs TRBV11-2 and TRBJ2-1; 15 bases align to TRBD2. Germline V lookup: CDR1 SGHAT, CDR2 FQNNGV. The CDR3 is 18 residues long. V shed 1 base and J 4 bases; nucleotides not matched to a gene: 5. Here the CDR3 reads CASSLGGLAGGHYNEQFF. CDR3 DNA sequence: TGTGCCAGCAGCTTAGGGGGACTAGCGGGGGGCCATTACAATGAGCAGTTCTTC.

The chain recombines TRBV5-5 with TRBJ2-3; D perhaps matches TRBD2 (5 bases). The V end was cut by 0 bases, the J end by 2 bases, with 7 bases between. Germline V gene lookup returns CDR1 SGHKS and CDR2 YYEKEE (reference sequence). This CDR3 is built from 14 residues. For the CDR3, the DNA is TGTGCCAGCAGCTTGGGAGGGTACACAGATACGCAGTATTTT. Translation: CASSLGGYTDTQYF.

The chain has TRBV19 and TRBJ1-1; 7 nucleotides line up with TRBD1. Germline loops: CDR1 LNHDA, CDR2 SQIVND (reference sequence). V lost 2 bases to trimming and J lost 5 bases; unmatched junction nucleotides: 14. The CDR3 runs to 17 residues. The CDR3 loop reads CASSINLWGSGGTEAFF. In DNA form, the CDR3 reads TGTGCCAGTAGTATAAATCTCTGGGGGTCAGGGGGAACTGAAGCTTTCTTT.

The chain joins TRBV28 to TRBJ2-5; D unresolved. The CDR3 is 14 amino acids. Germline V gives CDR1 MDHEN, CDR2 SYDVKM. V lost 5 bases, J lost 7 bases, and 17 bases lay in between. In DNA form, the CDR3 reads TGTGCCAGCAGTACCCGATTGGTAACGGGGACCCAGTACTTC. Translating gives CASSTRLVTGTQYF. Full variable domain (outside the CDR3, taken from reference TRBV28 and TRBJ2-5): DVKVTQSSRYLVKRTGEKVFLECVQDMDHENMFWYRQDPGLGLRLIYFSYDVKMKEKGDIPEGYSVSREKKERFSLILESASTNQTSMYLCASSTRLVTGTQYFGPGTRLLVL.

This clone was counted between two and nine times. J is TRBJ2-2 and V is TRBV7-3; the D gene is possibly TRBD1 (5 bases). Germline V gene data show CDR1 as SGHTA and CDR2 as FQGTGA. Deletions cut 0 bases from V and 4 bases from J, with 6 bases between. This CDR3 spans 14 amino acids. Here the CDR3 reads CASSLTGVTGELFF. Here the CDR3 DNA reads TGTGCCAGCAGCTTAACAGGGGTCACCGGGGAGCTGTTTTTT.

The rearrangement uses TRBV27 and TRBJ2-5, with 7 bases that match TRBD1. The germline V gene encodes CDR1 MNHEY and CDR2 SMNVEV (reference sequence). V was clipped by 5 bases and J by 0 bases; unmatched bases: 3. The CDR3 is 14 residues long. The DNA of the CDR3 is TGTGCCAGCAGTCTGGGACAGAACCAAGAGACCCAGTACTTC. Its protein is CASSLGQNQETQYF.

The chain links TRBV2 to TRBJ2-7; TRBD1 aligns across 7 bases. This CDR3 is built from 14 residues. The ends lost 5 bases at V and 2 bases at J; junction bases unmatched: 6. Germline CDR1 is SNHLY and CDR2 is FYNNEI. CDR3 bases: TGTGCCAGCAGTTCCCACAGGGGAGCCTACGAGCAGTACTTC. Its protein product is CASSSHRGAYEQYF.